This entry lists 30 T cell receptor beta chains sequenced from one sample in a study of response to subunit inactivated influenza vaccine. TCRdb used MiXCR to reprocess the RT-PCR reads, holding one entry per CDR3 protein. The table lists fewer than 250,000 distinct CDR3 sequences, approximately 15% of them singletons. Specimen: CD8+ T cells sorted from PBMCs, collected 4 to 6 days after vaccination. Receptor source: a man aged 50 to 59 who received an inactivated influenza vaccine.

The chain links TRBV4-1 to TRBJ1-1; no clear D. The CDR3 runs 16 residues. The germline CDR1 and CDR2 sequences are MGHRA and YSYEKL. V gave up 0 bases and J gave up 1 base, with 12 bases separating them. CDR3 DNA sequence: TGCGCCAGCAGCCAAGATGAGTGGAAGACGAACACTGAAGCTTTCTTT. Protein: CASSQDEWKTNTEAFF.

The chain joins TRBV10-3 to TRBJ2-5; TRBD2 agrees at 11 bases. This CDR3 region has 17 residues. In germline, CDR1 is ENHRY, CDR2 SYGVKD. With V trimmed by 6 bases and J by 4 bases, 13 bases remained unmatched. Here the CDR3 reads CAIRTGTSGAGGETQYF. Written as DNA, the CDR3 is TGTGCCATCAGAACCGGGACTAGCGGAGCTGGGGGAGAGACCCAGTACTTC.

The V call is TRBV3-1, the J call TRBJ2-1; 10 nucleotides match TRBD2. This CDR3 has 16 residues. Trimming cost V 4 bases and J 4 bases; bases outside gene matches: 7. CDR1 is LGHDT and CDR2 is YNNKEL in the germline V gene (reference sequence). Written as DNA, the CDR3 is TGTGCCAGCAGCCCTTCACTAGCGGGAAGGTACAATGAGCAGTTCTTC. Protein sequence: CASSPSLAGRYNEQFF.

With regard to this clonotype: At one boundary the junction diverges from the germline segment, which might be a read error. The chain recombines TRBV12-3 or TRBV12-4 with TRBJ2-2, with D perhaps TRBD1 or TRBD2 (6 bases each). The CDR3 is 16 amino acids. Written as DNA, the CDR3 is TGTGCCAGCAGTTTGATCGGGGGCCCCTGGACCGGGGAGCAGTTTTTT. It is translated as CASSLIGGPWTGEQFF.

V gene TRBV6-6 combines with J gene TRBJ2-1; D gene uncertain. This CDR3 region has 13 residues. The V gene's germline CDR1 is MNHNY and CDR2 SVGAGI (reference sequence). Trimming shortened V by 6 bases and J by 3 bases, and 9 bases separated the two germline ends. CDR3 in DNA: TGTGCCAGCAGGCAAACTATCTACAATGAGCAGTTCTTC. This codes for CASRQTIYNEQFF.

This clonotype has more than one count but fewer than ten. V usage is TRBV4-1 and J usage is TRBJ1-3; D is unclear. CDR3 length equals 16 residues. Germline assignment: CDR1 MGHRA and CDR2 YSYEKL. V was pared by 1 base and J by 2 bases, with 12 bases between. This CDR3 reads CASSQGTFGAGNTIYF. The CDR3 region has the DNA TGCGCCAGCAGCCAAGGGACTTTTGGGGCTGGAAACACCATATATTTT.

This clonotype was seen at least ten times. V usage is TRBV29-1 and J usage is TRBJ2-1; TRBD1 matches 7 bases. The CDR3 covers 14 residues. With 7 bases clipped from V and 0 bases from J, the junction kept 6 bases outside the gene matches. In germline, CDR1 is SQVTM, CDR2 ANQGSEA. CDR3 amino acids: CSGQRTGSYNEQFF. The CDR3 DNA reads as TGCAGCGGCCAAAGGACAGGCTCCTACAATGAGCAGTTCTTC.

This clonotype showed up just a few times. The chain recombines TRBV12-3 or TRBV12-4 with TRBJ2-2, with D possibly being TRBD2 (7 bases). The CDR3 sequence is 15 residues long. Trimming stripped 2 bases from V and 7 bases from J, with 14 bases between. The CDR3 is CASSLRGARIGELFF. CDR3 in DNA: TGTGCCAGCAGTTTACGGGGGGCGCGAATCGGGGAGCTGTTTTTT.

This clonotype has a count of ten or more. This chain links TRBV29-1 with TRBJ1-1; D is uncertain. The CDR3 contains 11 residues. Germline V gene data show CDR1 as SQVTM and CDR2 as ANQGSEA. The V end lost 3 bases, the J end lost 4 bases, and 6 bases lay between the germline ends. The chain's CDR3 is CSVEGATEAFF. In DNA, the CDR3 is TGCAGCGTTGAGGGAGCCACTGAAGCTTTCTTT. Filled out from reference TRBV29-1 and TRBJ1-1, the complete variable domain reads SAVISQKPSRDICQRGTSLTIQCQVDSQVTMMFWYRQQPGQSLTLIATANQGSEATYESGFVIDKFPISRPNLTFSTLTVSNMSPEDSSIYLCSVEGATEAFFGQGTRLTVV.

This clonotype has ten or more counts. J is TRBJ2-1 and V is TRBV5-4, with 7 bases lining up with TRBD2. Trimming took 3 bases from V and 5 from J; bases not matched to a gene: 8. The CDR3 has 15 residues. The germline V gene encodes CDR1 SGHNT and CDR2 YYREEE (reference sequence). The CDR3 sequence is CASSSLGLPDNEQFF. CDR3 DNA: TGTGCCAGCAGCTCATTGGGACTACCCGACAATGAGCAGTTCTTC.

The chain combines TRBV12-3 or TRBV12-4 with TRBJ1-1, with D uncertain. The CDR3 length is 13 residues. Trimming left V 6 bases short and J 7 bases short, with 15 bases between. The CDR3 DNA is TGTGCCAGCAGCGAACTAGCGGGGAGTGAAGCTTTCTTT. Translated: CASSELAGSEAFF.

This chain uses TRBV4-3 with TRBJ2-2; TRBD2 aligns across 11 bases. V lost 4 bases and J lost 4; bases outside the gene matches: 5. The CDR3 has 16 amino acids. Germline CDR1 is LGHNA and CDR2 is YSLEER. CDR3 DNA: TGCGCCAGCAGCCCTATAGCGGGAGGGGGCACCGGGGAGCTGTTTTTT. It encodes CASSPIAGGGTGELFF.

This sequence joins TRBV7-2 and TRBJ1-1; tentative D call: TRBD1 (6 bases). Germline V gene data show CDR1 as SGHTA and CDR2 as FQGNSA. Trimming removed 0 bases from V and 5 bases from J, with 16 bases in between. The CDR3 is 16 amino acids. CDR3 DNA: TGTGCCAGCAGCTTAGCGTACCCAGGGGTAGGGACTGAAGCTTTCTTT. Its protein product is CASSLAYPGVGTEAFF. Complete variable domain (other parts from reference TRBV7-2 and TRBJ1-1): GAGVSQSPSNKVTEKGKDVELRCDPISGHTALYWYRQSLGQGLEFLIYFQGNSAPDKSGLPSDRFSAERTGGSVSTLTIQRTQQEDSAVYLCASSLAYPGVGTEAFFGQGTRLTVV.

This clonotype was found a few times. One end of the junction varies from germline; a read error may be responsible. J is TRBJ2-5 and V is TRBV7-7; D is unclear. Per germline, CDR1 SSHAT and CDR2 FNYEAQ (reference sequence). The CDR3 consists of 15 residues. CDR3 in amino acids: CASSSHAGVRETQYF. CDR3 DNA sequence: TGTGCTAGCAGCTCCCACGCTGGGGTTCGGGAGACCCAGTACTTC.

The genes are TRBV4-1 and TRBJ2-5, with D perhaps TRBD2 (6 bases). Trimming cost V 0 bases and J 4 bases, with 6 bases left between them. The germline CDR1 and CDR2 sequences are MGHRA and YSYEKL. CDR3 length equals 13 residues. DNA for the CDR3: TGCGCCAGCAGCCAAGAGGGACTAGAGACCCAGTACTTC. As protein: CASSQEGLETQYF.

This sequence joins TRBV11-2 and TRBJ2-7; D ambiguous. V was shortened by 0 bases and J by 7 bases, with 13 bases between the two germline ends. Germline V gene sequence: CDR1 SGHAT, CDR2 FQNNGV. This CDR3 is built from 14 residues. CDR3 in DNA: TGTGCCAGCAGCTTAGAGTCGGGCCTGCGTGAGCAGTACTTC. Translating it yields CASSLESGLREQYF.

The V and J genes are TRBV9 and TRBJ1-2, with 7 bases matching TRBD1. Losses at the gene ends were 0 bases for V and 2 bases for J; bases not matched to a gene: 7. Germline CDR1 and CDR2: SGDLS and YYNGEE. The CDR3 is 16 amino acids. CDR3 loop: CASSVGLLTGNYGYTF. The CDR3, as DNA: TGTGCCAGCAGCGTAGGACTTTTGACAGGGAACTATGGCTACACCTTC.

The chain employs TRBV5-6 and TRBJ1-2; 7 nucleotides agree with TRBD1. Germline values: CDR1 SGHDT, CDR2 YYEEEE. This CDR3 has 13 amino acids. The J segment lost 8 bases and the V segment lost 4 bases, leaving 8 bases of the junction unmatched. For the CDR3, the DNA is TGTGCCAGCAGCGTCGGGACAGCAGGAGGCTACACCTTC. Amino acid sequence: CASSVGTAGGYTF.

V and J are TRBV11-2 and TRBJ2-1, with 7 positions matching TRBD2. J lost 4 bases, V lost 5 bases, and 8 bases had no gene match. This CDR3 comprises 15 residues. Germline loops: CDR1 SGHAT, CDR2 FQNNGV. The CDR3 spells CASSPTSDSYNEQFF. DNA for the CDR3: TGTGCCAGCAGCCCAACTAGCGATTCATACAATGAGCAGTTCTTC. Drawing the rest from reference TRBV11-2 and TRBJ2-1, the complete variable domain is EAGVAQSPRYKIIEKRQSVAFWCNPISGHATLYWYQQILGQGPKLLIQFQNNGVVDDSQLPKDRFSAERLKGVDSTLKIQPAKLEDSAVYLCASSPTSDSYNEQFFGPGTRLTVL.

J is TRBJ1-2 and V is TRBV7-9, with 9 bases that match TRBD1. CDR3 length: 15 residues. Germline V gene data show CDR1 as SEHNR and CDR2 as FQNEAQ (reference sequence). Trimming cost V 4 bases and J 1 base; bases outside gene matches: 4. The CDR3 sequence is CASSWTGDLNYGYTF. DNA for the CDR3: TGTGCCAGCAGCTGGACAGGGGACCTTAACTATGGCTACACCTTC.

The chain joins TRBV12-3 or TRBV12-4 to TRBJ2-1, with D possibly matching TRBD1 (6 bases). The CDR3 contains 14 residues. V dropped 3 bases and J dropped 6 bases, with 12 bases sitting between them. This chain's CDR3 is CASSFQGGFNEQFF. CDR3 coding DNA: TGTGCCAGCAGTTTTCAAGGGGGATTCAATGAGCAGTTCTTC.

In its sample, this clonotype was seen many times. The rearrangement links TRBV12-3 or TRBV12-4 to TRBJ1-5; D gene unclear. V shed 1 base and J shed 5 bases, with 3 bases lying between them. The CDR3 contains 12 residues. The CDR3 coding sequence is TGTGCCAGCAGTTTAGACCATCAGCCCCAGCATTTT. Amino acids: CASSLDHQPQHF.

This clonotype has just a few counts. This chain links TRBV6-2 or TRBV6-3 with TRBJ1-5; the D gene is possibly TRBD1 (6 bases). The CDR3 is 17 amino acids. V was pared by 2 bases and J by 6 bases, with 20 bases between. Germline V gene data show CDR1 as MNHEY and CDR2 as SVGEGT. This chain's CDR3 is CASSYGWSGELGQPQHF. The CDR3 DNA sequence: TGTGCCAGCAGTTACGGTTGGTCAGGGGAGCTGGGTCAGCCCCAGCATTTT.

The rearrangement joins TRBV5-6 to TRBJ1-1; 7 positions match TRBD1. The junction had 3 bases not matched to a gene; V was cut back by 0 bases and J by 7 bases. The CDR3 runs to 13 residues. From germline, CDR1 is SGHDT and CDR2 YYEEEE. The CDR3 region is CASSLAGGYEAFF. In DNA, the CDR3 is TGTGCCAGCAGCTTGGCAGGGGGTTATGAAGCTTTCTTT.

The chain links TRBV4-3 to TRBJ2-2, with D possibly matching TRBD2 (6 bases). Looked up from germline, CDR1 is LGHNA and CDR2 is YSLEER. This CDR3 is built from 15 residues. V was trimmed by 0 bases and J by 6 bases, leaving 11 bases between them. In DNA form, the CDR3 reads TGCGCCAGCAGCCAAGATCGGAGGGGCTCCGGGGAGCTGTTTTTT. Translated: CASSQDRRGSGELFF.

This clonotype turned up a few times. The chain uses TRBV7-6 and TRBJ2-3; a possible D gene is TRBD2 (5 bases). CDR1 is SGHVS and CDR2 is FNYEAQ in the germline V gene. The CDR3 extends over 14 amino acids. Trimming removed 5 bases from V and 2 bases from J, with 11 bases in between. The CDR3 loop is CASSLTRATDTQYF. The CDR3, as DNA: TGTGCCAGCAGCCTCACGAGGGCCACAGATACGCAGTATTTT.

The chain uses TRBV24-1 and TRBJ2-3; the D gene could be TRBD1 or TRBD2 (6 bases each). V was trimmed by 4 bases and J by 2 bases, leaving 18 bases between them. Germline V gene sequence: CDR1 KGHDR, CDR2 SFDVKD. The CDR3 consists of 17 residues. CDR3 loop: CATSETTGRSITDTQYF. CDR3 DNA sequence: TGTGCCACCAGTGAAACAACAGGGAGGTCCATCACAGATACGCAGTATTTT.

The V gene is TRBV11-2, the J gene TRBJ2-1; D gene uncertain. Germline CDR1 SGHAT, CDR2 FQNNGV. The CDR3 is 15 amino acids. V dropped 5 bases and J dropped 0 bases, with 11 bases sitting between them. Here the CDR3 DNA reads TGTGCCAGCAGCCCGCTTAGGAGCTCCTACAATGAGCAGTTCTTC. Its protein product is CASSPLRSSYNEQFF.

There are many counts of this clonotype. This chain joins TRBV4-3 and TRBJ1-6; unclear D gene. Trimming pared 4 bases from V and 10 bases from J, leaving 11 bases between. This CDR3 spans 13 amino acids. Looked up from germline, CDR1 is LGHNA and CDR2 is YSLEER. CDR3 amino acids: CASSPHLWSPLHF. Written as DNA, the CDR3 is TGCGCCAGCAGCCCCCACTTATGGTCACCCCTCCACTTT.

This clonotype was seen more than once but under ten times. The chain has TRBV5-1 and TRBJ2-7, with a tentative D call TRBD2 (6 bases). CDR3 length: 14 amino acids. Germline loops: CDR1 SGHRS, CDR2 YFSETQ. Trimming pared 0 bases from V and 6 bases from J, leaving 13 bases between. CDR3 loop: CASSLAGGGGEQYF. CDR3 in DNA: TGCGCCAGCAGCTTGGCCGGGGGAGGAGGCGAGCAGTACTTC.